A selection of T cell receptor beta chains follows, all from one sample in a study of T cells in Graves' hyperthyroidism and ophthalmopathy. One entry per CDR3 protein, called by TCRdb with MiXCR from the multiplex PCR reads. The sample yields about 560,000 distinct CDR3 sequences, over 15% seen once. The material sequenced was blood. These receptors originate from a young woman with Graves' hyperthyroidism. Both conserved end residues are part of each CDR3. D genes are given only for firm matches. Rows give clone size only sometimes, using once, few, many, or a class for an expanded clone.

>TRBJ1-5|TRBD1|TRBV24-1|many
CATSDTGDVQPQHF
TGTGCCACCAGTGACACAGGGGATGTACAGCCCCAGCATTTT
>TRBJ1-5|NA|TRBV6-2/TRBV6-3|NA
CASSASARSGSGGNQPQHF
TGTGCCAGCAGTGCTTCCGCGCGGTCAGGGTCGGGTGGCAATCAGCCCCAGCATTTT
>TRBJ1-4|NA|TRBV11-2|few
CASSPTTAGNEKLFF
TGTGCCAGCAGCCCCACGACGGCGGGAAATGAAAAACTGTTTTTT
>TRBJ2-3|NA|TRBV20-1|many
CSARWGGADTQYF
TGCAGTGCCCGCTGGGGAGGAGCAGATACGCAGTATTTT
>TRBJ1-6|NA|TRBV30|NA
CAWSTLSGRSSPLHF
TGTGCCTGGTCAACCCTCAGCGGAAGATCTTCACCCCTCCACTTT
>TRBJ2-7|NA|TRBV3-1|NA
CASSQAKGGGSYEQYF
TGTGCCAGCAGCCAAGCCAAAGGGGGTGGCTCCTACGAGCAGTACTTC
>TRBJ2-7|NA|TRBV2|few
CASSELGGGNEQYF
TGTGCCAGCAGTGAACTAGGAGGGGGGAACGAGCAGTACTTC
>TRBJ2-2|NA|TRBV11-1|NA
CASRRTGSANTGELFF
TGTGCCAGCAGACGGACCGGCTCCGCGAACACCGGGGAGCTGTTTTTT
>TRBJ2-7|TRBD2|TRBV28|NA
CASSSPSQLAGESYEQYF
TGTGCCAGCAGTTCCCCTTCCCAACTAGCGGGAGAGTCCTACGAGCAGTACTTC
>TRBJ1-1|TRBD1|TRBV28|few
CASSPPDRGQWMNTEAFF
TGTGCCAGCAGTCCACCGGACAGGGGCCAGTGGATGAACACTGAAGCTTTCTTT
>TRBJ1-5|NA|TRBV28|many
CASSLVGDNNQPQHF
TGTGCCAGCAGTTTAGTGGGGGACAATAATCAGCCCCAGCATTTT
>TRBJ2-7|TRBD1|TRBV7-2|many
CASSLIADRVHEQYF
TGTGCCAGCAGCTTAATCGCGGACAGGGTCCACGAGCAGTACTTC